The rows below give T cell receptor beta chains drawn from one sample of a study of shared clonotypes between healthy human individuals. Using immunoSEQ multiplex PCR, the repertoire was profiled, and TCRdb retains in-frame clones only, with some absent. The data show 2 million to 2.5 million clones, around 95% seen once. Input material: naive CD4+ T cells sorted from blood. The receptor set was obtained from a man aged 18 to 30 in good health. Both conserved end residues are part of each CDR3. A D gene is named only where the DNA matches it firmly. Size is stated for part of the rows, as once, few or many counts, or as a class when the clone is expanded.

-	TRBV10-3	-	15	TRBJ1-5	CAISDGQEGNQPQHF
-	TRBV19	-	13	TRBJ2-7	CASPAQGYYEQYF
-	TRBV7-9	-	12	TRBJ2-5	CASSLGGAGEYF
-	TRBV9	-	15	TRBJ1-4	CASSPSGAGNEKLFF
-	TRBV19	-	15	TRBJ1-5	CASSLLGLTNQPQHF
-	TRBV6-6	-	11	TRBJ1-1	CASSYAGEAFF
-	TRBV2	-	16	TRBJ1-5	CASSARGILSNQPQHF
-	TRBV25-1	-	16	TRBJ2-3	CASSANKGGRSDTQYF
TRBD2	TRBV7-3	-	15	TRBJ2-2	CASSLTSGVNGELFF
-	TRBV4-1	few	18	TRBJ2-2	CASSQVGGQGRYTGELFF
-	TRBV10-3	-	14	TRBJ2-5	CAISLGPGGETQYF
-	TRBV4-1	once	14	TRBJ1-5	CASSRGQSGQPQHF